The clone carrying this T cell receptor beta chain occurred once. The data derive from a study of blood T cell repertoires in COVID-19. On the study more broadly: Acute and convalescent COVID-19 specimens originated in the United States, Italy and Spain.

TCRdb keeps only in-frame clones here, not all; method: immunoSEQ multiplex PCR. The table includes about 93,000 clones, more than 65% detected once. CDR1 and CDR2 (germline): GTSNPN, SVGIG (reference sequence). The CDR3 runs 13 residues. Deletions cut 0 bases from V and 7 bases from J, with 10 bases between. The chain combines TRBV30 with TRBJ2-4; D is perhaps TRBD1 (6 bases). The sequencing sample was made of peripheral blood. This TCR came from a human donor in a cohort sampled during active COVID-19. The CDR3 here is CAWSVNRENIQYF. CDR3 sequence (DNA): TGTGCCTGGAGTGTCAACAGGGAGAACATTCAGTACTTC.